This T cell receptor beta chain was found in a study of blood T cell repertoires in COVID-19 (dated by TCRdb to about 2020). At the level of the whole study: The collaborator samples originated in the United States, Italy and Spain and spanned the acute and convalescent phases of COVID-19. The samples were drawn from two sources: the first 160 participants of the ongoing ImmuneRACE study, and some 1,300 subjects contributed by 6 global collaborators. The repertoires were released in a freely available public database meant as a resource for research on the immune response to SARS-CoV-2. The prospective study material was composed of cDNA or gDNA derived from T cells, B-cell-depleted T cells, or PBMCs. Nearly every sample came with metadata listing a de-identified subject ID, COVID-19 status, age in years and sex. The dataset comprised deeply sampled blood TCRbeta repertoires from subjects exposed to, actively infected with, or recovered from COVID-19. Where HLA class I and class II types were available, the types were taken from metadata supplied by the sample provider, not from assay-based typing.

TCRbeta CDR3 regions were amplified from genomic DNA by means of the immunoSEQ Assay, a bias-controlled multiplex PCR. In the authors' own workflow: Nucleated cell counts per sample were estimated from amplification of reference gene primers within the assay. To quantify the absolute abundance of each unique TCRbeta CDR3 rearrangement, sequence reads were collapsed and filtered. For each sample, productive Simpson clonality was calculated as the square root of Simpson's diversity index over productive rearrangements. TCRdb carries this immuneACCESS record with in-frame sequences only. Its versions omit some clonotypes, under half of them owing to an unresolved V gene in the studies checked, with the rest unexplained. V and J calls and clone size are those listed in that table; D and trimming were worked out from the DNA. This sample holds a few hundred thousand clones; roughly 88% were observed only once. Around 0.78% of the sample is held by the ten biggest clonotypes.

Comments on this clone: Its antigen specificity is not known. Base qualities are not provided; no much larger clone lies one nucleotide away.

V loses 5 bases, J loses 7 bases, and the germline ends lie 21 bases apart. The CDR3 has 15 amino acids, counting the end cysteine and phenylalanine. The kept DNA is CDR3 alone, 45 bases in frame from the first base. CDR1 SGHTA and CDR2 FQGNSA are derived from the germline V gene. On the study overall, not on this receptor specifically: The quantity of clinical and demographic metadata differed by source and by participant and was supplied without curation.

Each collaborating institution followed its own protocols to collect whole blood in K2EDTA tubes. For TCRbeta analysis, collaborators shipped samples in one of three forms: frozen whole blood, isolated PBMCs, or DNA extracted from either of those sample types. Sequencing was done on a sample of peripheral blood. The receptor's source is a woman aged 25-40 years with acute or convalescent COVID-19. The chain was built from TRBV7-2 and TRBJ2-7; the D segment could be TRBD2, given 6 matching bases. CDR3 region: CASSRSGQGSGEQYF. In nucleotides, the sequence is TGTGCCAGCAGCAGGAGCGGGCAGGGATCTGGAGAGCAGTACTTC.